These 9 T cell receptor beta chains share one sample of origin, sequenced in a study of shared clonotypes between healthy human individuals. Sequencing was performed with immunoSEQ multiplex PCR; in TCRdb, only in-frame clones are kept and a portion is missing. There are 2 million to 2.5 million clones in the sample; roughly 95% occur only once, and 0.1% to 0.15% lies in the top ten. Material for sequencing was naive CD4+ T cells sorted from blood. Subset here: CD45RA+ positively selected. The source is a man aged 18 to 35 in good health.

This chain joins TRBV9 and TRBJ2-3; no reliable D call. V lost 6 bases, J lost 2 bases, and 7 bases lay in between. Germline V gene sequence: CDR1 SGDLS, CDR2 YYNGEE. The CDR3 is 12 residues long. The CDR3 DNA reads TGTGCCAGCACCTTTCTCACAGATACGCAGTATTTT. Its translation: CASTFLTDTQYF.

This rearrangement joins TRBV6-5 to TRBJ2-6; D remains ambiguous. The CDR3 covers 15 residues. Deletions cut 6 bases from V and 0 bases from J, with 9 bases between. Germline CDR1 reads MNHEY; CDR2 reads SVGAGI. DNA for the CDR3: TGTGCCAGCAGCTCATCATACTCTGGGGCCAACGTCCTGACTTTC. Amino acid sequence: CASSSSYSGANVLTF.

V is TRBV5-1 and J is TRBJ2-1; TRBD2 aligns across 10 bases. V shed 0 bases and J 10 bases; nucleotides not matched to a gene: 1. The CDR3 consists of 13 residues. Germline CDR1 reads SGHRS; CDR2 reads YFSETQ. Here the CDR3 DNA reads TGCGCCAGCAGCTTGGTACTAGCGGGAGAGCAGTTCTTC. It encodes CASSLVLAGEQFF. The whole variable domain, remainder taken from reference TRBV5-1 and TRBJ2-1, is KAGVTQTPRYLIKTRGQQVTLSCSPISGHRSVSWYQQTPGQGLQFLFEYFSETQRNKGNFPGRFSGRQFSNSRSEMNVSTLELGDSALYLCASSLVLAGEQFFGPGTRLTVL.

The chain recombines TRBV11-2 with TRBJ2-5; weak D call: TRBD1 (6 bases). The J call is doubtful: the DNA matches TRBJ2-7 better. Looked up from germline, CDR1 is SGHAT and CDR2 is FQNNGV. This CDR3 contains 15 residues. In nucleotides, the CDR3 is TGTGCCAGCAGCTTGCTCCCGGACAGAGTCTACGAGCAGTACTTC. Its protein is CASSLLPDRVYEQYF.

The chain uses TRBV5-4 and TRBJ1-3; D unresolved. Trimming shortened V by 0 bases and J by 0 bases, and 10 bases separated the two germline ends. Germline V gives CDR1 SGHNT, CDR2 YYREEE (reference sequence). The CDR3 is 16 amino acids. CDR3: CASSLALENSGNTIYF. CDR3 in DNA: TGTGCCAGCAGCTTGGCCCTGGAAAACTCTGGAAACACCATATATTTT.

This chain links TRBV5-1 with TRBJ1-3, with TRBD1 as a possible D gene (5 bases). The CDR3 is made up of 16 amino acids. Deletions cut 4 bases from V and 2 bases from J, with 16 bases between. The germline CDR1 and CDR2 sequences are SGHRS and YFSETQ. Here the CDR3 DNA reads TGCGCCAGCAGCCCTAATCTTTCGGGGGCTGGAAACACCATATATTTT. It translates to CASSPNLSGAGNTIYF.

This chain connects TRBV5-4 to TRBJ2-3; tentatively, D is TRBD1 (6 bases). The germline gives CDR1 SGHNT, CDR2 YYREEE (reference sequence). The CDR3 runs to 18 residues. The germline V and J ends were trimmed by 0 bases and 0 bases, with 17 bases remaining between them. The CDR3 DNA follows: TGTGCCAGCAGCTTGGGAAGGGGCAGGGGCTCTAGCACAGATACGCAGTATTTT. Translating gives CASSLGRGRGSSTDTQYF.

This rearrangement joins TRBV4-3 to TRBJ2-7; no definite D call. The V gene's germline CDR1 is LGHNA and CDR2 YSLEER. V was clipped by 1 base and J by 4 bases, with 11 bases between them. The CDR3 has 14 amino acids. CDR3 loop: CASSQAVTPYEQYF. CDR3 coding DNA: TGCGCCAGCAGCCAAGCGGTTACTCCTTACGAGCAGTACTTC.

The V and J genes are TRBV27 and TRBJ1-2; 9 bases are shared with TRBD1. The junction had 13 bases not matched to a gene; V was cut back by 5 bases and J by 9 bases. This CDR3 has 15 residues. Germline CDR1 is MNHEY and CDR2 is SMNVEV (reference sequence). DNA of the CDR3: TGTGCCAGCAGTCTCTACCCGGGACAGGGAGTACGCTACACCTTC. Translation: CASSLYPGQGVRYTF.